The clone carrying this T cell receptor beta chain was recorded many times. Its target is not known. This specimen belongs to a study of T-cell reconstitution after alpha-beta-depleted transplantation in children. Study results and caveats: It was surviving recipient T cells and thymic progenitors that gave some patients high TCRbeta diversity at day 60. One year after transplant, T-cell counts and diversity came mostly from newly produced T cells. Where alpha-beta T cells came from about two months after transplant was reportedly several hundred expanded graft clones.

CDR1 and CDR2 from the germline V gene are SGHVS and FNYEAQ. The CDR3 extends over 15 amino acids. Deletions cut 5 bases from V and 1 base from J, with 14 bases between. It was with unique molecular identifiers that the TCRbeta library was prepared. TCRdb re-called the PCR reads with MiXCR, one entry per CDR3 protein. The table includes approximately 300,000 distinct CDR3 sequences, around 10% detected once. The clonotype comes from a male patient between 2 and 15 years old who had a stem cell transplant for chronic granulomatous disease, so the T cells may come from the graft donor. This chain links TRBV7-6 with TRBJ2-5; D is uncertain. Specimen: peripheral blood, collected 180 days after TCRalphabeta/CD19-depleted stem cell transplant. The CDR3 reads CASSILPITQETQYF. DNA of the CDR3: TGTGCCAGCAGCATCCTCCCGATAACCCAAGAGACCCAGTACTTC. The variable domain in full, completed from reference TRBV7-6 and TRBJ2-5, reads GAGVSQSPRYKVTKRGQDVALRCDPISGHVSLYWYRQALGQGPEFLTYFNYEAQQDKSGLPNDRFSAERPEGSISTLTIQRTEQRDSAMYRCASSILPITQETQYFGPGTRLLVL.